The 12 T cell receptor beta chains given below trace back to one sample, sequenced in a study of breast tumors, draining lymph nodes, adjacent tissues. Using its own MiXCR run on the multiplex PCR reads, TCRdb lists one record per CDR3 protein. The data hold 100,000 or so distinct CDR3 sequences, with approximately 22% observed a single time. Axillary draining lymph nodes of breast cancer patients supplied the node samples. Sequencing used axillary lymph node tissue. The receptors here all came from a female donor with breast cancer. Some clones in this sample may be carry-over from other donors' samples.

This sequence joins TRBV6-1 and TRBJ2-7; D is perhaps TRBD1 (5 bases). The CDR3 is made up of 11 amino acids. Germline V lookup: CDR1 MNHNS, CDR2 SASEGT. Trimming removed 10 bases at V and 2 bases at J, with 9 bases between. The CDR3 DNA follows: TGTGCCACCCAGGGCCCCTACGAGCAGTACTTC. This translates into CATQGPYEQYF.

Note on this clonotype: An end of the junction does not agree with germline; a read error may underlie this. The chain couples TRBV27 to TRBJ2-3; 8 bases map to TRBD1. CDR1 and CDR2 from the germline V gene are MNHEY and SMNVEV (reference sequence). This CDR3 comprises 13 residues. CDR3 sequence: CASRGTGTGTQYF. CDR3 DNA: TGTGCCAGCAGGGGGACTGGGACAGGTACGCAGTATTTT.

This clonotype appeared many times. The J gene is TRBJ1-2, the V gene TRBV4-1; D may be TRBD1 (6 bases). V was cut by 1 base and J by 4 bases, with 7 bases left in between. From germline, CDR1 is MGHRA and CDR2 YSYEKL. The CDR3 extends over 13 amino acids. The CDR3 sequence: CASSQGGAYGYTF. The CDR3 DNA is TGCGCCAGCAGCCAAGGGGGGGCCTATGGCTACACCTTC.

The chain has TRBV6-6 and TRBJ2-2; TRBD1 matches at 7 bases. The CDR3 contains 12 residues. The V and J ends lost 10 bases and 5 bases, in that order; junction bases with no gene match: 4. In germline, CDR1 is MNHNY, CDR2 SVGAGI (reference sequence). The CDR3 protein is CANSRGTGELFF. In DNA, the CDR3 is TGTGCCAACAGCAGGGGGACCGGGGAGCTGTTTTTT.

About this clonotype: This may stem from a read error, because a much larger clone lies one nucleotide away. Likely a read error: the CDR3 ends without its conserved phenylalanine or tryptophan. The chain has TRBV12-3 or TRBV12-4 and TRBJ1-5; D ambiguous. The V and J ends lost 3 bases and 3 bases respectively, with 15 bases between them. The CDR3 spans 16 residues. The CDR3 DNA reads TGTGCCAGCAGTTTCTCGGGTAGAGGGTTCAATCAGCCCCAGCATCTT. This sequence encodes CASSFSGRGFNQPQHL.

The table lists this clonotype with a few counts. The chain combines TRBV5-5 with TRBJ2-2; D possibly uses TRBD1 or TRBD2 (5 bases each). The germline V gene encodes CDR1 SGHKS and CDR2 YYEKEE (reference sequence). The length of the CDR3 is 15 residues. The V end was cut by 3 bases, the J end by 1 base, with 10 bases between. The CDR3, as DNA: TGTGCCAGCAGCTCCGGGGCGGGGAACACCGGGGAGCTGTTTTTT. This codes for CASSSGAGNTGELFF.

Concerning this clonotype: A read error may produce the germline difference seen at one junction end. The chain joins TRBV27 to TRBJ2-3; a possible D gene is TRBD1 (6 bases). The germline V gene has CDR1 MNHEY and CDR2 SMNVEV (reference sequence). The CDR3 spans 16 residues. CDR3 nucleotides: TGTGCCAGCAGTCCACCGACAGGATCGAAAAGAGATACGCGGTATTTT. Encoded protein: CASSPPTGSKRDTRYF.

This clonotype appeared many times. The V gene is TRBV5-1, the J gene TRBJ2-2; no clear D gene. V dropped 0 bases and J dropped 5 bases, with 5 bases sitting between them. The CDR3 extends over 13 amino acids. Germline-derived CDR1 and CDR2 are SGHRS and YFSETQ. CDR3 coding DNA: TGCGCCAGCAGCTTGGATGGTACCGGGGAGCTGTTTTTT. Its translation: CASSLDGTGELFF.

V is TRBV6-5 and J is TRBJ2-1; 8 bases fit TRBD1. The CDR3 has 14 residues. Germline CDR1 is MNHEY and CDR2 is SVGAGI. Trimming removed 6 bases from V and 9 bases from J; junction bases left unmatched: 10. CDR3: CASRRPGQAIEQFF. The CDR3 bases are TGTGCCAGCAGGAGGCCGGGACAGGCGATTGAGCAGTTCTTC.

The chain carries TRBV25-1 and TRBJ2-1; D not certain. There are 15 residues in the CDR3. Germline values: CDR1 MGHDK, CDR2 SYGVNS. The germline V and J ends were trimmed by 6 bases and 0 bases, with 12 bases remaining between them. As DNA, the CDR3 is TGTGCCAGCAGCACAGACGCGAGCTCCTACAATGAGCAGTTCTTC. As protein: CASSTDASSYNEQFF.

Many counts were recorded for this clonotype. This chain joins TRBV30 and TRBJ2-1; D uncertain. From germline, CDR1 is GTSNPN and CDR2 SVGIG (reference sequence). V was pared by 0 bases and J by 6 bases, with 9 bases between. The length of the CDR3 is 13 residues. CDR3 sequence (DNA): TGTGCCTGGAGTGTACAGTGGGGCAATGAGCAGTTCTTC. Translated, it gives CAWSVQWGNEQFF. Variable domain in full (rest from reference TRBV30 and TRBJ2-1): SQTIHQWPATLVQPVGSPLSLECTVEGTSNPNLYWYRQAAGRGLQLLFYSVGIGQISSEVPQNLSASRPQDRQFILSSKKLLLSDSGFYLCAWSVQWGNEQFFGPGTRLTVL.

As for this clonotype: A read error may be the cause here, since a much bigger clone is one base away. This chain joins TRBV5-4 and TRBJ2-1, with a possible D match to TRBD2 (5 bases). CDR3 size: 15 residues. Germline loops: CDR1 SGHNT, CDR2 YYREEE (reference sequence). Here the CDR3 DNA reads TGTGCCAGCAGCGCACTAGTAAGCTCCTGCAATGAGCAGTTCTTC. It encodes CASSALVSSCNEQFF.